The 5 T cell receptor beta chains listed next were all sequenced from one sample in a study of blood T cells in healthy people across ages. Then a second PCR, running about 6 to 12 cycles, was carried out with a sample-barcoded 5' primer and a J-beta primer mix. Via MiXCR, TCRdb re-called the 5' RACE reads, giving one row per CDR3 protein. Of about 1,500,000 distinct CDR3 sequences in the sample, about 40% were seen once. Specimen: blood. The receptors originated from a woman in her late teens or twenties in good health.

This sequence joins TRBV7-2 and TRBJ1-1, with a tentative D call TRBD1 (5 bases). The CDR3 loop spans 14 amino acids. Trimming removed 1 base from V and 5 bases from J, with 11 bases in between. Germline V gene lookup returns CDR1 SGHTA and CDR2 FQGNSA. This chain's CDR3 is CASSLDPGPTEAFF. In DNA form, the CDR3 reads TGTGCCAGCAGCTTAGATCCAGGGCCTACTGAAGCTTTCTTT.

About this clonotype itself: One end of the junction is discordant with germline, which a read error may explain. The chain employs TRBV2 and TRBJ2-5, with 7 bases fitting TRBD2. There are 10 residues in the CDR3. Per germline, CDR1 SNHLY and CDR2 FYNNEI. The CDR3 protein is CTSSELAQYF. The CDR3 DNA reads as TGTACCAGCAGTGAACTAGCGCAGTACTTC.

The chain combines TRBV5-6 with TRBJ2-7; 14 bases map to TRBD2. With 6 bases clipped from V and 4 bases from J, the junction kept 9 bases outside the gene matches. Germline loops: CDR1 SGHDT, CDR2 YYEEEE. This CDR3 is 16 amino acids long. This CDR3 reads CASTLGTSGSRYEQYF. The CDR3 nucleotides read TGTGCCAGCACCCTCGGGACTAGCGGGAGTAGATACGAGCAGTACTTC.

The CDR3 nucleotides read TGCGCCAGCAGCCAGGGTGAAGGGGCAACCTACGAGCAGTACTTC. The encoded protein is CASSQGEGATYEQYF. V and J are TRBV4-1 and TRBJ2-7, with D tentatively TRBD1 (5 bases). Trimming shortened V by 3 bases and J by 2 bases, and 14 bases separated the two germline ends. Per germline, CDR1 MGHRA and CDR2 YSYEKL. CDR3 length equals 15 residues.

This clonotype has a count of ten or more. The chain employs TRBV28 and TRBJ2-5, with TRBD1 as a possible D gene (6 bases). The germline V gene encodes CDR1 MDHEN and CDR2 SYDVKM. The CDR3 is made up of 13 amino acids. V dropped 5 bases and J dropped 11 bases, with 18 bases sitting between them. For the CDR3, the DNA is TGTGCCAGCAGTCTTCCTCTGGGGGCTGGGCAGTACTTC. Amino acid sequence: CASSLPLGAGQYF.